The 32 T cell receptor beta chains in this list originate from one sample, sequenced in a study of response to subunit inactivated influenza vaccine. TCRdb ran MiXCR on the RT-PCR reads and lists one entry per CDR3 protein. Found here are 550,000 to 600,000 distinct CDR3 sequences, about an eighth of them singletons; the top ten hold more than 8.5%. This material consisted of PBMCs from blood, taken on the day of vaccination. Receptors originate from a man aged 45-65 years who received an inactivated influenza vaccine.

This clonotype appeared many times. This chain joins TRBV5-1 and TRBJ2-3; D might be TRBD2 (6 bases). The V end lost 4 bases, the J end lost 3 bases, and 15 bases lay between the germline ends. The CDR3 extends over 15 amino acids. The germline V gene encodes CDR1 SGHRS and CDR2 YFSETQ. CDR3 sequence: CASSLRLDATDTQYF. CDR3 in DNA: TGCGCCAGCAGCCTAAGACTAGATGCGACAGATACGCAGTATTTT.

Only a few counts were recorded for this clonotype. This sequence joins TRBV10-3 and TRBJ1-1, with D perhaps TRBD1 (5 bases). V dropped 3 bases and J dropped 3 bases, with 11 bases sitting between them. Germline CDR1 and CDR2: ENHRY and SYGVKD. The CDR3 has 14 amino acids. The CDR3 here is CAISEGQGDTEAFF. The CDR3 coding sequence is TGTGCCATCAGTGAAGGGCAGGGTGACACTGAAGCTTTCTTT.

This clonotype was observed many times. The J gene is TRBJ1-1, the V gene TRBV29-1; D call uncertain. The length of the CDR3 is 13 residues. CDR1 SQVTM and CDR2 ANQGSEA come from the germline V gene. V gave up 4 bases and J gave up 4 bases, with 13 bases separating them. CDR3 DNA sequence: TGCAGCGTTGTCGCGAGAAGGACCACTGAAGCTTTCTTT. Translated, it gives CSVVARRTTEAFF.

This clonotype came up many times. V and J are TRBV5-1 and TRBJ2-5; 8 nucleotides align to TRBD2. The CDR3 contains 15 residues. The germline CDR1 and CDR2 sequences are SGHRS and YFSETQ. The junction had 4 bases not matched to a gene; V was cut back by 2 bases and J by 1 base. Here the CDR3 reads CASSFQRGTQETQYF. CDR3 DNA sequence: TGCGCCAGCAGCTTCCAGCGGGGGACCCAAGAGACCCAGTACTTC.

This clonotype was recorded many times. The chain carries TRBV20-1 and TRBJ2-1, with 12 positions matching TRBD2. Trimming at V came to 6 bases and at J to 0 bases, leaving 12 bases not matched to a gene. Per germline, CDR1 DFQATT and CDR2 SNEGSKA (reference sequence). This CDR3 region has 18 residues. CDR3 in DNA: TGCAGTGCCGACTCGCTAGGACTAGCGGGGAGCTCCTACAATGAGCAGTTCTTC. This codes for CSADSLGLAGSSYNEQFF.

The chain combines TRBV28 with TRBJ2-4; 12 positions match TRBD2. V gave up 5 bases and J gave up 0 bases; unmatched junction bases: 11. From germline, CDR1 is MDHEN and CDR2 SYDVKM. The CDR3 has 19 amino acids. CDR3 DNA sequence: TGTGCCAGCAGTGTGATCGTAACTAGCGGGGGGATAGCCAAAAACATTCAGTACTTC. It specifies CASSVIVTSGGIAKNIQYF.

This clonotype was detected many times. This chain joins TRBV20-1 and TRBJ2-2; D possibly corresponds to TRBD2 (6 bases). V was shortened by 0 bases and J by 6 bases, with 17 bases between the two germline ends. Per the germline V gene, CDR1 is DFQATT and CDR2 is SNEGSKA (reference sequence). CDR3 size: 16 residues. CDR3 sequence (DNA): TGCAGTGCTAGAGATCTGGGAGCCCCTAGCGCCGGGGAGCTGTTTTTT. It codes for CSARDLGAPSAGELFF.

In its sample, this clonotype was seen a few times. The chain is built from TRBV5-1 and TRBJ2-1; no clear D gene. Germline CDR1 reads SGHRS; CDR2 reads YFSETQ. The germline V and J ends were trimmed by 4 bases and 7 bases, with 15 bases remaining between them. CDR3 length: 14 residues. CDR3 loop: CASSPAWGTNEQFF. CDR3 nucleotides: TGCGCCAGCAGCCCGGCGTGGGGAACGAATGAGCAGTTCTTC.

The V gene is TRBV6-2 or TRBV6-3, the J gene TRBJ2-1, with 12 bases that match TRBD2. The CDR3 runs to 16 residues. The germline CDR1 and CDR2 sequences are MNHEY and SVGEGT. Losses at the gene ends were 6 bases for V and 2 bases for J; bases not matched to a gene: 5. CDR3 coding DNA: TGTGCCAGCAGCTTCACTAGCGGGAGGACCTACAATGAGCAGTTCTTC. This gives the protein CASSFTSGRTYNEQFF.

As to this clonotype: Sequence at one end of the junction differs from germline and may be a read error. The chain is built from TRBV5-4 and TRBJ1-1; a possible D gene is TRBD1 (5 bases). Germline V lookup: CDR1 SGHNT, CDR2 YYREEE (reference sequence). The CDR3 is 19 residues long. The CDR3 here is CASSLVLSGAGSENAEAFF. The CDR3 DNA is TGTGCCAGCAGCTTGGTTCTCAGTGGGGCAGGAAGTGAGAACGCTGAAGCTTTCTTT.

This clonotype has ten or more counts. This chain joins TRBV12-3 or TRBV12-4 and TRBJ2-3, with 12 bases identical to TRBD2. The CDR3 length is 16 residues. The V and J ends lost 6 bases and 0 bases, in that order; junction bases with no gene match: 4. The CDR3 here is CASRRGTSGSTDTQYF. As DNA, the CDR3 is TGTGCCAGCAGACGAGGGACTAGCGGGAGCACAGATACGCAGTATTTT.

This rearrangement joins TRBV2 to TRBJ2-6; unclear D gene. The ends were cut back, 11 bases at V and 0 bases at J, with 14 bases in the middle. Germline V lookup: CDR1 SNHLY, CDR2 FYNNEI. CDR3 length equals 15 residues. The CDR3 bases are TGTGCCCTCCACTTTAGCAGCTCTGGGGCCAACGTCCTGACTTTC. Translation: CALHFSSSGANVLTF.

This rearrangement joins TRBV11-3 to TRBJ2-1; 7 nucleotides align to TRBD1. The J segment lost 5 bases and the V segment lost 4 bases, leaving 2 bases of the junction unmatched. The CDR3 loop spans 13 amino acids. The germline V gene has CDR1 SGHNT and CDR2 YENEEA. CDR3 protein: CASSWDSNNEQFF. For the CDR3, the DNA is TGTGCCAGCAGCTGGGACAGCAACAATGAGCAGTTCTTC.

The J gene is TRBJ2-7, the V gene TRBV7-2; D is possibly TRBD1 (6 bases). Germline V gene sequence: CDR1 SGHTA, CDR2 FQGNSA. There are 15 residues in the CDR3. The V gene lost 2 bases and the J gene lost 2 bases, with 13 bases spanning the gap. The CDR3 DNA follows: TGTGCCAGCAGCTTATTCCGGGACATCCCCTACGAGCAGTACTTC. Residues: CASSLFRDIPYEQYF.

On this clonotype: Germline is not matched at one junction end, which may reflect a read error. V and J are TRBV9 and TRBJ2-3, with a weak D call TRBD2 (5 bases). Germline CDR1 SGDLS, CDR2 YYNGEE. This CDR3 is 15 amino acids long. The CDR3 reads CAISVLGGPSDTQYF. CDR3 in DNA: TGTGCCATCAGCGTACTGGGCGGGCCGTCAGATACGCAGTATTTT.

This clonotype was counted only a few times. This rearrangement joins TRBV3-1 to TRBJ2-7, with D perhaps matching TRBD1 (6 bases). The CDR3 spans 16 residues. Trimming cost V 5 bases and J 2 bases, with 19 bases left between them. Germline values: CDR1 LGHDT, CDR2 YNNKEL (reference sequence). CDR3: CASSSYTGQSTYEQYF. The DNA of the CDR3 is TGTGCCAGCAGCTCCTACACTGGACAGAGTACCTACGAGCAGTACTTC.

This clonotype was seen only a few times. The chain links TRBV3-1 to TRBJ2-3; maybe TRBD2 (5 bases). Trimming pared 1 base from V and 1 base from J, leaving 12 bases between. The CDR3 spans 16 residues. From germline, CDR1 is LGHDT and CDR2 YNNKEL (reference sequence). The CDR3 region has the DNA TGTGCCAGCAGCCAAGTTGTGCGGGCGGGCACAGATACGCAGTATTTT. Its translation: CASSQVVRAGTDTQYF.

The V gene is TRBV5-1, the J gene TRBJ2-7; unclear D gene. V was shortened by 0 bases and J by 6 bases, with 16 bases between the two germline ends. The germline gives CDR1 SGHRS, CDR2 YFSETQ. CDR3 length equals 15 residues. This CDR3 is CASSLDTDPRGEQYF. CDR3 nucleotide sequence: TGCGCCAGCAGCTTGGATACAGACCCCAGAGGCGAGCAGTACTTC.

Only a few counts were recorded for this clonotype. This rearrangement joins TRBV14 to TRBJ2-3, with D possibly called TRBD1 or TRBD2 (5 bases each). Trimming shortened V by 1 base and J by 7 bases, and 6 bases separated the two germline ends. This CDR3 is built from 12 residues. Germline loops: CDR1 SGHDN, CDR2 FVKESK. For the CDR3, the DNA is TGTGCCAGCAGCCAAGTGGGACATACGCAGTATTTT. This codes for CASSQVGHTQYF.

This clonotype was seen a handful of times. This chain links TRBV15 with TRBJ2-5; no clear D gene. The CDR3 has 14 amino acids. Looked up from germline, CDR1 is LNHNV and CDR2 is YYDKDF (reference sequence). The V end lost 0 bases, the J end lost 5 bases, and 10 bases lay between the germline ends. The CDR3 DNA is TGTGCCACCAGCAGAGATGGTCGGGTGGAGACCCAGTACTTC. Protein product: CATSRDGRVETQYF. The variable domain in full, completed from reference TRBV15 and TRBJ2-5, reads DAMVIQNPRYQVTQFGKPVTLSCSQTLNHNVMYWYQQKSSQAPKLLFHYYDKDFNNEADTPDNFQSRRPNTSFCFLDIRSPGLGDTAMYLCATSRDGRVETQYFGPGTRLLVL.

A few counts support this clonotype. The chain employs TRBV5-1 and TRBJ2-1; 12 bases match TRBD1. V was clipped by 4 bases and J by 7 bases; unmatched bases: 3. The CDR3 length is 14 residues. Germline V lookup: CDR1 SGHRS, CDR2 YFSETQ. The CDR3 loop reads CASSGGQGANEQFF. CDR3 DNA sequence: TGCGCCAGCAGCGGGGGACAGGGGGCAAATGAGCAGTTCTTC.

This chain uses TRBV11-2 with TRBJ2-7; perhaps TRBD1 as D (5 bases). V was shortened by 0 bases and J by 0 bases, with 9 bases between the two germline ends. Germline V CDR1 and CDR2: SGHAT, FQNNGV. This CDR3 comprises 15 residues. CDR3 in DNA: TGTGCCAGCAGCTTAGAGGCAGGGAACTCCTACGAGCAGTACTTC. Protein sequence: CASSLEAGNSYEQYF.

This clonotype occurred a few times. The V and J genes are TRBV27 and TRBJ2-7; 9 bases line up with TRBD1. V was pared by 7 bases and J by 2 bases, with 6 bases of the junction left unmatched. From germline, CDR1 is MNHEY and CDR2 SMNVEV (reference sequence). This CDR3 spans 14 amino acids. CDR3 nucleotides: TGTGCCAGCAAGATCCGGGACAGGGCCTACGAGCAGTACTTC. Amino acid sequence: CASKIRDRAYEQYF.

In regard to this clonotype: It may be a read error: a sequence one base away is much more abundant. For the CDR3, the DNA is TGTGCCAGCAGCTTAGAGGGCGGGGGTCAGCCCCAGCATTTT. Translated: CASSLEGGGQPQHF. V gene TRBV7-2 combines with J gene TRBJ1-5; D perhaps matches TRBD1 (5 bases). The CDR3 has 14 amino acids. Germline CDR1 and CDR2: SGHTA and FQGNSA. Trimming left V 1 base short and J 6 bases short, with 10 bases between.

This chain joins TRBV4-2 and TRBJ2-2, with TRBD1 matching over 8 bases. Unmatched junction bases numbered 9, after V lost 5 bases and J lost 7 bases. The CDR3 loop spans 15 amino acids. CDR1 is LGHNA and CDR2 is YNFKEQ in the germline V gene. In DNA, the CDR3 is TGTGCCAGCAGCAGGCGGCTTACAGGGGGCGGGGAGCTGTTTTTT. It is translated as CASSRRLTGGGELFF.

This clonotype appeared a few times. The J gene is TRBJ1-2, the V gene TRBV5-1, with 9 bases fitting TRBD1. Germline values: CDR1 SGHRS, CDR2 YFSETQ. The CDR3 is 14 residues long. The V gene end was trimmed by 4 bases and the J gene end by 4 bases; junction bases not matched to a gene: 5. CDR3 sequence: CASSPLTGGYGYTF. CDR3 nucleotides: TGCGCCAGCAGCCCGCTGACAGGGGGCTATGGCTACACCTTC.

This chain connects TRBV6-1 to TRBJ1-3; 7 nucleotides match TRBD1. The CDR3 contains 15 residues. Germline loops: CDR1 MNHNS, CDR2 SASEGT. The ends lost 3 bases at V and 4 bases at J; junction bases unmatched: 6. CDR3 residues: CASSERQGAGNTIYF. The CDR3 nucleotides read TGTGCCAGCAGTGAGAGACAGGGTGCCGGAAACACCATATATTTT.

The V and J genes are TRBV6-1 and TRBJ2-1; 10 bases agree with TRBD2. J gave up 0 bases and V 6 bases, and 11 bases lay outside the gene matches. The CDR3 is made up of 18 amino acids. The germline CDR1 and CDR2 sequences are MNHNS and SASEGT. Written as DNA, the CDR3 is TGTGCCAGCAGCACCCGGGGACTAGCGTCGAGCTCCTACAATGAGCAGTTCTTC. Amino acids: CASSTRGLASSSYNEQFF.

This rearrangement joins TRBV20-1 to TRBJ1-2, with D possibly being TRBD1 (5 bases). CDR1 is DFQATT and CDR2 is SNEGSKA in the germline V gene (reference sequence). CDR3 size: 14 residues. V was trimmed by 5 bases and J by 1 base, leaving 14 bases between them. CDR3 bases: TGCAGTGCTGGTAACGCAGGGAATAACTATGGCTACACCTTC. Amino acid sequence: CSAGNAGNNYGYTF.

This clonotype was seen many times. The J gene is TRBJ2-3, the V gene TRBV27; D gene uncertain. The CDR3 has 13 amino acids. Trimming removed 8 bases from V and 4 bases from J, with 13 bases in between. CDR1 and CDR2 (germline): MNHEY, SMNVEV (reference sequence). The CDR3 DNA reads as TGTGCCAGCCGTCGGCTATCGGCAGATACGCAGTATTTT. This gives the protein CASRRLSADTQYF.

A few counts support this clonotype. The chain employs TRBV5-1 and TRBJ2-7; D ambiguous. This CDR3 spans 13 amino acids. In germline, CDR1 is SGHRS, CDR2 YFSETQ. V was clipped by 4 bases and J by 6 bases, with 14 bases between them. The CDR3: CASSPSPGLEQYF. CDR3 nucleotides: TGCGCCAGCAGCCCATCCCCAGGCCTCGAGCAGTACTTC.

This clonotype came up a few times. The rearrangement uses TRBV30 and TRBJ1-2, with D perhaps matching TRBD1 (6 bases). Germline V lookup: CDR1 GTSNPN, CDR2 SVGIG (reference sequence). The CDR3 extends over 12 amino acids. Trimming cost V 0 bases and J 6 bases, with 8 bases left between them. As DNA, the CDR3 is TGTGCCTGGAGTGTGCAGGGGCATGGCTACACCTTC. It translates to CAWSVQGHGYTF.